What follows are 6 T cell receptor beta chains derived from one specimen sequenced in a study of blood T cell repertoires in COVID-19 (dated by TCRdb to the early 2020s). The protocol used for the library was the immunoSEQ multiplex PCR assay. TCRdb retrieved this table from immuneACCESS and kept in-frame rearrangements only. Not all clones are present; in checked studies, unresolved V genes account for under half, and no reason is known for the remainder. The sample table holds about 62,000 clones, of which around 91% were seen once. 15% to 20% of the sample is in the top ten clones. The sample was peripheral blood. The source of these receptors is an older woman with COVID-19, enrolled during active disease.

The chain couples TRBV5-1 to TRBJ1-5; 7 bases align to TRBD1. The CDR3 has 15 amino acids. The V gene end was trimmed by 4 bases and the J gene end by 5 bases; junction bases not matched to a gene: 9. Germline V gene data show CDR1 as SGHRS and CDR2 as YFSETQ. The CDR3, as DNA: TGCGCCAGCAGCCGCTCGGGGGACAGCTATCAGCCCCAGCATTTT. It is translated as CASSRSGDSYQPQHF.

This chain joins TRBV24-1 and TRBJ2-5; perhaps TRBD1 as D (6 bases). Trimming stripped 0 bases from V and 1 base from J, with 14 bases between. Germline V lookup: CDR1 KGHDR, CDR2 SFDVKD. The CDR3 length is 17 residues. The CDR3 loop is CATSDLQGRGTQETQYF. In DNA form, the CDR3 reads TGTGCCACCAGTGATTTGCAGGGCAGGGGAACCCAAGAGACCCAGTACTTC.

The chain recombines TRBV7-8 with TRBJ1-2; D is uncertain. CDR3 size: 14 residues. V lost 5 bases and J 3 bases, leaving 13 bases between the germline ends. Germline values: CDR1 SGHVS, CDR2 FQNEAQ. The CDR3, as DNA: TGTGCCAGCAGCCGAGCCCCCGGGGACTATGGCTACACCTTC. Translated: CASSRAPGDYGYTF.

The chain combines TRBV30 with TRBJ2-2; weak D call: TRBD2 (6 bases). Germline V lookup: CDR1 GTSNPN, CDR2 SVGIG (reference sequence). This CDR3 region has 16 residues. Trimming removed 4 bases from V and 4 bases from J, with 19 bases in between. For the CDR3, the DNA is TGTGCCTGGAAGATAGTCGGAACAGCGGGCACCGGGGAGCTGTTTTTT. This gives the protein CAWKIVGTAGTGELFF. The variable domain in full, completed from reference TRBV30 and TRBJ2-2, reads SQTIHQWPATLVQPVGSPLSLECTVEGTSNPNLYWYRQAAGRGLQLLFYSVGIGQISSEVPQNLSASRPQDRQFILSSKKLLLSDSGFYLCAWKIVGTAGTGELFFGEGSRLTVL.

V is TRBV18 and J is TRBJ1-3; 10 bases fit TRBD1. Germline CDR1 is KGHSH and CDR2 is LQKENI. The CDR3 is 19 residues long. J was trimmed by 0 bases and V by 3 bases; bases with no gene match: 11. CDR3 in DNA: TGTGCCAGCTCACCTTTCGGGACAGGGGCTCCGAGCTCTGGAAACACCATATATTTT. It translates to CASSPFGTGAPSSGNTIYF. Complete variable domain (other parts from reference TRBV18 and TRBJ1-3): NAGVMQNPRHLVRRRGQEARLRCSPMKGHSHVYWYRQLPEEGLKFMVYLQKENIIDESGMPKERFSAEFPKEGPSILRIQQVVRGDSAAYFCASSPFGTGAPSSGNTIYFGEGSWLTVV.

The chain couples TRBV3-1 (or the pseudogene TRBV3-2) to TRBJ1-1, with TRBD1 matching over 11 bases. The junction had 7 bases not matched to a gene; V was cut back by 1 base and J by 12 bases. There are 14 residues in the CDR3. Germline assignment: CDR1 LGHDT and CDR2 YNNKEL (reference sequence). The DNA of the CDR3 is TGTGCCAGCAGCCAAGTCGGGACAGGGGGGAGATCTTTCTTT. Translating it yields CASSQVGTGGRSFF.